One sample yielded the 20 T cell receptor beta chains listed below, sequenced in a study of tissue T cells after allogeneic stem cell transplantation. Indicated time point: mouse harvest day 14 after allogeneic transplant. The graft held 10^6 splenic CD5+ T cells and 10^7 T-cell-depleted bone marrow cells. Profiled with immunoSEQ multiplex PCR; TCRdb holds only in-frame clones, not every one. The data show 4,100 or so clones, around 49% seen once. The source material was lymph node tissue. Every receptor here comes from a female BALB/c mouse given C57BL/6 T cells with graft-versus-host disease after an allogeneic hematopoietic cell transplant.

Worth noting for this clone: Gene names follow the mouse nomenclature. Read coverage stops 1 residue before the CDR3 terminus; the germline J gene supplies the remainder. The V and J genes are TRBV26 and TRBJ1-4; D ambiguous. Germline CDR1 is KGHPV and CDR2 is FQNQEV (reference sequence). The CDR3 is made up of 14 amino acids. The V gene lost 6 bases and the J gene lost 1 base, with 9 bases spanning the gap. The part of the CDR3 DNA that was read is TGTGCCAGCAGGCGGCAAAATTCCAACGAAAGATTATTT. Translating gives CASRRQNSNERLF. The complete CDR3 sequence is CASRRQNSNERLFF.

Comments on this clone: These gene names are mouse names. The read finishes 1 residue shy of the CDR3 end, and the germline J gene is used to complete it. The chain joins TRBV12-2 to TRBJ2-1; 7 nucleotides agree with TRBD1. V was clipped by 4 bases and J by 3 bases; unmatched bases: 5. The germline V gene has CDR1 SGHLS and CDR2 HYDKME. CDR3 size: 14 residues. CDR3 residues: CASSSTGRYAEQFF. The DNA read from the CDR3 is TGTGCCAGCTCCTCGACAGGGCGCTATGCTGAGCAGTTC. The whole variable domain, remainder taken from reference TRBV12-2 and TRBJ2-1, is NSGVVQSPRYIIKGKGERSILKCIPISGHLSVAWYQQTQGQELKFFIQHYDKMERDKGNLPSRFSVQQFDDYHSEMNMSALELEDSAVYFCASSSTGRYAEQFFGPGTRLTVL.

Comments on this clone: Gene names are the mouse ones. The read is 1 residue too short to cover the CDR3 end, so that end is filled in from the germline J gene. The chain has TRBV26 and TRBJ2-1; 7 bases agree with TRBD1. The V gene's germline CDR1 is KGHPV and CDR2 FQNQEV (reference sequence). This CDR3 comprises 14 residues. Trimming took 3 bases from V and 6 from J; bases not matched to a gene: 5. CDR3 sequence: CASSLPRGIAEQFF. The DNA read from the CDR3 is TGTGCCAGCAGTCTACCCAGGGGGATTGCTGAGCAGTTC.

This clone turned up a few times. Here the gene names and germline are mouse. The read ends 1 residue shy of where the CDR3 ends; the end is completed using the germline J gene. V is TRBV13-1 and J is TRBJ2-5, with 7 bases that match TRBD2. With 1 base clipped from V and 2 bases from J, the junction kept 1 base outside the gene matches. Looked up from germline, CDR1 is NSHNY and CDR2 is SYGAGN. This CDR3 spans 14 amino acids. CDR3 DNA, as far as it was read: TGTGCCAGCAGTGATATGGGGGGCCAAGACACCCAGTAC. As protein: CASSDMGGQDTQY. The whole CDR3 region reads CASSDMGGQDTQYF.

This clone occurred once. Gene labels here are mouse ones. The read halts 1 residue ahead of the CDR3 end, with the missing end drawn from the germline J gene. The chain couples TRBV1 to TRBJ2-3; 12 nucleotides line up with TRBD1. Germline loops: CDR1 NSQYPW, CDR2 LRSPGD (reference sequence). Losses at the gene ends were 4 bases for V and 5 bases for J; bases not matched to a gene: 4. The CDR3 totals 15 residues. The CDR3 loop reads CTCSGGQGAGETLYF. CDR3 DNA (partial): TGCACCTGCAGTGGGGGACAGGGGGCGGGAGAAACGCTGTAT.

Note on this clone: The gene symbols are mouse symbols. The sequenced fragment ends 1 residue before the CDR3 boundary, so the rest is inferred from the germline J gene. V gene TRBV1 combines with J gene TRBJ1-5, with D hard to call. CDR1 is NSQYPW and CDR2 is LRSPGD in the germline V gene (reference sequence). This CDR3 spans 13 amino acids. Trimming took 1 base from V and 1 from J, leaving 2 bases between them. The CDR3 region is CTCSAGNNQAPLF. The DNA read from the CDR3 is TGCACCTGCAGTGCAGGGAACAACCAGGCTCCGCTT.

Points on this clone: Genes and germline come from the mouse. The read ends 1 residue shy of where the CDR3 ends; the end is completed using the germline J gene. The chain is built from TRBV12-1 and TRBJ2-4; 12 bases agree with TRBD2. Per the germline V gene, CDR1 is SGHSN and CDR2 is HYEKVE. J lost 0 bases, V lost 0 bases, and 3 bases had no gene match. The CDR3 sequence is 17 residues long. CDR3 DNA (partial): TGTGCCAGCTCTCTCGTAGGGACTGGGGGGAGTCAAAACACCTTGTAC. Translated, it gives CASSLVGTGGSQNTLY. The complete CDR3 protein is CASSLVGTGGSQNTLYF.

As to this clone: Mouse germline and gene names are used. The CDR3 sequence is CASRWTGYEQYF. The sequenced part of the CDR3 DNA is TGTGCCAGCAGGTGGACTGGGTATGAACAGTAC. The gene calls are TRBV15 and TRBJ2-7; 8 positions match TRBD2. The CDR3 extends 1 residue past the end of the read, so its final part is completed from the germline J gene. This CDR3 is built from 12 residues. After removal of 6 bases from V and 4 bases from J, the junction contained 2 bases not matched to a gene. Germline V gene sequence: CDR1 SGHND, CDR2 FRSKSL.

This clone was seen only a few times. Gene names refer to mouse genes. The sequenced fragment ends 1 residue before the CDR3 boundary, so the rest is inferred from the germline J gene. This rearrangement joins TRBV3 to TRBJ1-3, with D perhaps matching TRBD1 (5 bases). The V end was cut by 4 bases, the J end by 0 bases, with 7 bases between. Per the germline V gene, CDR1 is SNHLY and CDR2 is FYNGKV (reference sequence). The CDR3 length is 14 residues. The CDR3 DNA, read in part, is TGTGCCAGCAGCTGGGGGAATTCTGGAAATACGCTCTAT. Translation gives CASSWGNSGNTLY. The whole CDR3 reads CASSWGNSGNTLYF.

Comments on this clone: Gene names are mouse gene names. The read finishes 1 residue shy of the CDR3 end, and the germline J gene is used to complete it. The V and J genes are TRBV16 and TRBJ2-7; 8 bases agree with TRBD2. Germline V gene data show CDR1 as SGHSA and CDR2 as FRNQAP. V was clipped by 0 bases and J by 5 bases; unmatched bases: 3. CDR3 length equals 14 residues. This CDR3 reads CASSLEGGRNEQYF. The sequenced CDR3 bases are TGTGCAAGCAGCTTAGAGGGGGGGCGCAATGAACAGTAC.

Regarding this clone: Genes here carry mouse names. The read ends 1 residue before the CDR3 terminus; that terminus is restored from the germline J gene. The chain uses TRBV1 and TRBJ1-4; possibly TRBD1 for D (6 bases). Germline values: CDR1 NSQYPW, CDR2 LRSPGD (reference sequence). The CDR3 totals 14 residues. Trimming removed 1 base from V and 4 bases from J, with 7 bases in between. The CDR3 is CTCSAGDNNERLFF. The sequenced part of the CDR3 DNA is TGCACCTGCAGTGCAGGGGACAACAACGAAAGATTATTT.

On this clone: Gene and germline names: mouse. The missing CDR3 end, 1 residue past where the read stops, is filled in from the germline J gene. V gene TRBV16 combines with J gene TRBJ2-4; the D gene is possibly TRBD2 (6 bases). Trimming removed 3 bases at V and 1 base at J, with 8 bases between. CDR3 length: 14 residues. Germline V CDR1 and CDR2: SGHSA, FRNQAP. CDR3 amino acids: CASSLGGGQNTLYF. The DNA read from the CDR3 is TGTGCAAGCAGCTTGGGGGGTGGTCAAAACACCTTGTAC. Combining the CDR3 with reference TRBV16 and TRBJ2-4 gives the whole variable domain NAGVIQTPRHKVTGKGQEATLWCEPISGHSAVFWYRQTIVQGLEFLTYFRNQAPIDDSGMPKERFSAQMPNQSHSTLKIQSTQPQDSAVYLCASSLGGGQNTLYFGAGTRLSVL.

This clone is judged medium-sized. Gene names and germline refer to mouse. The read comes to an end 1 residue before the CDR3 does, leaving the germline J gene to fill in the end. The J gene is TRBJ1-3, the V gene TRBV20; 8 nucleotides agree with TRBD1. The junction had 3 bases not matched to a gene; V was cut back by 1 base and J by 4 bases. Germline values: CDR1 GFQATS, CDR2 STVNSAI. CDR3 length: 14 residues. The part of the CDR3 DNA that was read is TGTGGTGCTAGGGGGACAGGGAGGGGAAATACGCTCTAT. This sequence encodes CGARGTGRGNTLY. The CDR3, in full, reads CGARGTGRGNTLYF.

Points on this clone: The gene names given are mouse names. CDR3 loop: CASSDARTGGYEQYF. The sequenced part of the CDR3 DNA is TGTGCCAGCAGTGATGCCCGGACTGGGGGTTATGAACAGTAC. This chain links TRBV13-3 with TRBJ2-7; 10 bases agree with TRBD2. The read terminates 1 residue ahead of where the CDR3 ends, so the germline J gene completes it. This CDR3 region has 15 residues. Germline-derived CDR1 and CDR2 are NNHDY and SYVADS. The ends lost 0 bases at V and 4 bases at J; junction bases unmatched: 4.

In this sample, this clone is medium-sized. Germline and genes: mouse. The read stops 1 residue short of the end of the CDR3; the missing end is completed from the germline J gene. V and J are TRBV26 and TRBJ2-4; D uncertain. Looked up from germline, CDR1 is KGHPV and CDR2 is FQNQEV (reference sequence). V was shortened by 4 bases and J by 0 bases, with 11 bases between the two germline ends. CDR3 length equals 15 residues. CDR3 DNA, as far as it was read: TGTGCCAGCAGTCCTCACAAGAATAGTCAAAACACCTTGTAC. Encoded protein: CASSPHKNSQNTLY. The whole CDR3 sequence reads CASSPHKNSQNTLYF.

This clone is categorized as medium-sized. Here the gene names and germline are mouse. The read terminates 1 residue ahead of where the CDR3 ends, so the germline J gene completes it. J is TRBJ1-3 and V is TRBV26; possibly TRBD1 for D (5 bases). The germline V gene has CDR1 KGHPV and CDR2 FQNQEV (reference sequence). The CDR3 totals 13 residues. The V and J ends lost 6 bases and 1 base respectively, with 7 bases between them. Partial CDR3 DNA: TGTGCCAGCAGCGCAGGGTCTGGAAATACGCTCTAT. Protein: CASSAGSGNTLY. The full-length CDR3 reads as CASSAGSGNTLYF.

A word on this clone: Gene names denote mouse genes. Read data end 1 residue before the CDR3 end; the end is taken from the germline J gene. The chain carries TRBV26 and TRBJ2-7, with D hard to call. The CDR3 extends over 13 amino acids. The germline CDR1 and CDR2 sequences are KGHPV and FQNQEV (reference sequence). The V gene lost 1 base and the J gene lost 6 bases, with 10 bases spanning the gap. The part of the CDR3 DNA that was read is TGTGCCAGCAGTCTGTGGAAGGGTCTTGAACAGTAC. Its translation is CASSLWKGLEQY. The CDR3 in its entirety is CASSLWKGLEQYF.

This clone is medium-sized within its sample. The germline and genes are mouse ones. The read halts 1 residue ahead of the CDR3 end, with the missing end drawn from the germline J gene. This chain links TRBV15 with TRBJ2-7; possible D gene TRBD2, 5 bases. CDR3 size: 13 residues. Trimming removed 8 bases at V and 0 bases at J, with 11 bases between. Germline CDR1 reads SGHND; CDR2 reads FRSKSL. The sequenced CDR3 bases are TGTGCCAGCCGACTGCCGAGCTCCTATGAACAGTAC. Translation gives CASRLPSSYEQY. The CDR3 in full is CASRLPSSYEQYF.

For this clone: The gene names given are mouse names. Read data end 1 residue before the CDR3 end; the end is taken from the germline J gene. The chain is built from TRBV26 and TRBJ2-3; a possible D gene is TRBD2 (7 bases). V was pared by 2 bases and J by 1 base, with 10 bases between. This CDR3 contains 15 residues. The germline CDR1 and CDR2 sequences are KGHPV and FQNQEV (reference sequence). The CDR3 DNA, read in part, is TGTGCCAGCAGTCTGGGGGGGCGAGGTGCAGAAACGCTGTAT. Translation: CASSLGGRGAETLY. The full CDR3 is CASSLGGRGAETLYF.

In the case of this clone: Gene names follow the mouse nomenclature. From the germline J gene comes the end of the CDR3, since the read stops 1 residue before it. The chain recombines TRBV3 with TRBJ1-3; no definite D call. Germline-derived CDR1 and CDR2 are SNHLY and FYNGKV (reference sequence). The CDR3 spans 15 residues. Trimming stripped 5 bases from V and 0 bases from J, with 11 bases between. The CDR3 is CASSPTGNSGNTLYF. The covered CDR3 bases are TGTGCCAGCAGCCCCACGGGCAATTCTGGAAATACGCTCTAT.